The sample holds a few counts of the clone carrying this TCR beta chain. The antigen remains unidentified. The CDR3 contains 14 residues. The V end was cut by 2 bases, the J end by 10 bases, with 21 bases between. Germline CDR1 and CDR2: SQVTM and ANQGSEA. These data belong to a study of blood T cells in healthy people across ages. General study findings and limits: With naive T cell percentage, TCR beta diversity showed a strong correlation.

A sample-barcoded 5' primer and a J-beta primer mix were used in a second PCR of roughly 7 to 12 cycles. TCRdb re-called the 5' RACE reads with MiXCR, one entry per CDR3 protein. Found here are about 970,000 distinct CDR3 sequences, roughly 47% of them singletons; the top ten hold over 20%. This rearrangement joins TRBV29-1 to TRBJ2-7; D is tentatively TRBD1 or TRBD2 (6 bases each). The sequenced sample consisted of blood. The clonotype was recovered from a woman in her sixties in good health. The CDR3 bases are TGCAGCGTTGAAATGGGGGCACTTGGCGGGGCCCAGTACTTC. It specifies CSVEMGALGGAQYF.